Described below is a single T cell receptor beta chain sequence and its context. The clone's antigen remains unknown. Base qualities were left out, and no much larger clone turns up one base away. Trimming costs V 7 bases and J 1 base, and their ends lie 11 bases apart. The CDR3 covers 13 residues, taking in both the cysteine and the phenylalanine. CDR3 DNA only is kept here, 39 bases in frame from base 1. CDR1 is given as SGHRS and CDR2 as YFSETQ, both from the germline V gene. TCRbeta CDR3 regions were amplified from genomic DNA using the immunoSEQ Assay, a bias-controlled multiplex PCR. The published analysis was carried out like this. The number of nucleated cells in each sample was estimated from the amplification of reference gene primers within the assay. To quantify the absolute abundance of each unique TCRbeta CDR3 rearrangement, sequence reads were collapsed and filtered. Productive Simpson clonality was computed per sample as the square root of Simpson's diversity index over productive rearrangements. This is the immuneACCESS table as TCRdb keeps it, with only in-frame sequences that have V and J called. A part of the clones is gone; compared with another copy, unresolved V genes explain less than half, and the rest is unexplained. V, J and clone size reflect that table, while D and trimming were determined from the DNA. The sample table holds about 32,000 clones, of which around 90% were seen once. The ten top clones hold around 1.8% of the sample.

The data belong to a study of blood T cell repertoires in COVID-19 (TCRdb year 2020). Regarding the complete study: Samples from collaborators originated in the United States, Italy and Spain and spanned both the acute and convalescent phases of COVID-19. The samples were drawn from the first 160 participants of the ongoing ImmuneRACE study and from 1,254 subjects provided by 6 global collaborators. Subjects who had been exposed to COVID-19, were actively infected with it, or had recovered from it provided the deeply sampled blood TCRbeta repertoires that made up the dataset. The prospective study material was composed of cDNA or gDNA derived from T cells, B-cell-depleted T cells, or PBMCs. Where available, HLA class I and class II types were obtained from metadata supplied by the sample provider rather than from assay-based typing. The repertoires were released in a freely available public database intended as a resource for research on the immune response to SARS-CoV-2. Sample metadata almost always included a de-identified subject ID, COVID-19 status, age in years and sex.

Collaborating institutions collected whole blood in K2EDTA tubes following their own protocols. For TCRbeta analysis, collaborator samples were shipped as frozen whole blood, as isolated PBMCs, or as DNA extracted from either sample type. Results the study describes overall, beyond this receptor: Clinical and demographic metadata were provided uncurated, with the amount varying by source and participant.

This clonotype originated in a man aged 45-65 years with active or convalescent COVID-19. The chain employs TRBV5-1 and TRBJ2-5; possibly the D gene is TRBD1, per 7 matching bases. Material for sequencing was peripheral blood. The CDR3 here reads CASRGTAQETQYF. The bases read TGCGCCAGCCGGGGGACAGCCCAAGAGACCCAGTACTTC. Reference TRBV5-1 and TRBJ2-5 genes cover what lies past the CDR3, so the full variable domain is KAGVTQTPRYLIKTRGQQVTLSCSPISGHRSVSWYQQTPGQGLQFLFEYFSETQRNKGNFPGRFSGRQFSNSRSEMNVSTLELGDSALYLCASRGTAQETQYFGPGTRLLVL.